The subject of this entry is one T cell receptor beta chain. Its antigen is undetermined. Every subset had its genomic DNA shared out evenly among several immunoSEQ plates. Clones were sequenced by immunoSEQ multiplex PCR, and TCRdb holds only the in-frame ones, with some missing. This sample yields about 820,000 clones, of which 90% to 95% are seen a single time; about 24% belongs to the top ten. The sample belongs to a study of shared clonotypes between healthy human individuals. Findings and caveats of the study: Incomplete sequencing of sorted subsets was indicated by rarefaction despite large depth.

This CDR3 contains 17 residues. The V gene lost 2 bases and the J gene lost 2 bases, with 19 bases spanning the gap. CDR1 ENHRY and CDR2 SYGVKD come from the germline V gene. The naive CD8 population came from CD45RO-negative cells selected for CCR7, without terminally differentiated effector memory CD45RA+ cells. Donors comprised healthy HIV-negative adults lacking recent acute infections or vaccinations. The sample consisted of naive CD8+ T cells sorted from blood. The source is a man under 40 in good health. The gene calls are TRBV10-3 and TRBJ2-7; TRBD2 is a possible D gene (6 bases). CDR3 protein: CAISEPGLPSVTYEQYF. The CDR3 DNA reads TGTGCCATCAGTGAGCCGGGACTGCCCAGCGTTACCTACGAGCAGTACTTC.